Sequencing of this T cell receptor (beta chain) was carried out in a study of vaccination and CD4 T cells after COVID-19. Study overall: Cells were stimulated with overlapping spike peptide pools from SARS-CoV-2, HCoV-NL63, HCoV-OC43 and HCoV-229E.

Sequencing of DNA taken from cultured CD4+ T cells relied on the Oncomine TCR Beta short-read assay. The genomic DNA was obtained from cultured CD4+ T cells by extraction with the QIAamp micro DNA kit. TCRdb analysed the PCR reads with MiXCR anew, one entry per CDR3 protein. The table has thousands of distinct CDR3 sequences, more than 25% seen once. The V gene lost 3 bases and the J gene lost 6 bases, with 11 bases spanning the gap. This CDR3 spans 13 amino acids. Germline V gene data show CDR1 as KGHSH and CDR2 as LQKENI. About this clonotype itself: Its antigen is still unknown.

Treatment defined: approximately nine-day PBMC culture with coronavirus spike peptide pools or control peptides (ViraFEST assay). Prior to the COVID-19 pandemic (2011-2018), the unexposed donor's CD4+ T cells were collected. The sequenced sample was CD4+ T cells from blood, cultured in vitro. The chain joins TRBV18 to TRBJ1-2; TRBD1 is a possible D gene (5 bases). The sequence came from a human donor in good health. The CDR3 sequence is CASSPTKGDGYTF. The CDR3 DNA sequence: TGTGCCAGCTCACCGACCAAAGGGGATGGCTACACCTTC.